The clone carrying this T cell receptor (beta chain) was detected a few times. Produced via immunoSEQ multiplex PCR; TCRdb's table is partial and in-frame only. This sample has around 15,000 clones, with 70% to 85% found just once. V was pared by 6 bases and J by 5 bases, with 7 bases of the junction left unmatched. Germline CDR1 LNHNV, CDR2 YYDKDF (reference sequence). The length of the CDR3 is 13 residues. Specified time point: inflamed ileum from the surgical specimen. The source of the sample is a study of T cell repertoires in ileal Crohn's disease. The genes are TRBV15 and TRBJ2-7, with 7 bases matching TRBD1. The sequence was obtained from an adult with Crohn's disease. The specimen was ileal tissue. CDR3 in amino acids: CATSPTGFDEQYF. CDR3 nucleotides: TGTGCCACCAGTCCGACAGGGTTTGACGAGCAGTACTTC.